The present TCR beta chain was sequenced within a study of Ad26.COV2.S vaccination and SARS-CoV-2 variants. Study-wide points: Placebo recipients and vaccine recipients were similar in non-spike TCR breadth.

As concerns this clone: Its antigen is currently unknown.

The table came from immunoSEQ multiplex PCR; TCRdb's copy has only in-frame clones and leaves some out. The repertoire has 300,000 to 400,000 clones, approximately 84% of them found once; the top ten carry roughly 3.3%. Treatment noted: around 19 received Ad26.COV2.S at low or high dose, single or two shots; about 5 received placebo; per-sample allocation not given. Specimen acquisition occurred on day 63 following the initial vaccine or placebo injection. Trimming pared 4 bases from V and 4 bases from J, leaving 7 bases between. Germline V gene data show CDR1 as SGHTA and CDR2 as FQGNSA. This CDR3 region has 13 residues.

Specimen: peripheral blood, collected in a trial of Ad26.COV2.S vaccine versus placebo. The chain couples TRBV7-2 to TRBJ2-2; no reliable D call. This sequence originates from a person aged 18 to 59 who received the Ad26.COV2.S COVID-19 vaccine or a placebo. CDR3 sequence (DNA): TGTGCCAGCAGCTACCGCATCACCGGGGAGCTGTTTTTT. Protein sequence: CASSYRITGELFF.